This record looks at one T cell receptor (beta chain) sequence and its context. This specimen belongs to a study of shared clonotypes between healthy human individuals. Per the original data handling: Junction-only immunoSEQ data arrived without quality scores, meaning filtering differed. Libraries were prepared by immunoSEQ multiplex PCR; TCRdb keeps only in-frame clonotypes and omits some of them. V, J and clone size are those of that table, while D and trimming were read from the DNA. The sample consists of 850,000 to 1,200,000 clones, 70% to 80% of them appearing once. The CDR3 length is 14 residues. CDR1 and CDR2 (germline): MGHDK, SYGVNS. V lost 1 base and J lost 5, with 11 bases in between.

The chain couples TRBV25-1 to TRBJ2-5; possible D gene TRBD2, 7 bases. The specimen was memory CD4+ T cells sorted from blood. Documented subset: CD45RA-negative fraction. This TCR was recovered from a man aged 18 to 35 in good health. The CDR3 spells CASSEWGGGETQYF. CDR3 nucleotides: TGTGCCAGCAGTGAATGGGGAGGGGGGGAGACCCAGTACTTC.